Following are 19 T cell receptor beta chains from one sample sequenced in a study of T-cell reconstitution after alpha-beta-depleted transplantation in children. During its preparation, the TCRbeta library received unique molecular identifiers. MiXCR, applied by TCRdb to the PCR reads, yields one record per CDR3 protein. In the table there are some 840,000 distinct CDR3 sequences, 15% to 20% of which are singletons. The sequencing used PBMCs, mostly from graft donor cells, collected 360 days after TCRalphabeta/CD19-depleted stem cell transplant. The receptors were sampled from a male patient between 10 and 17 years old who had a stem cell transplant for acute lymphoblastic leukemia, so the T cells may come from the graft donor.

This clonotype was seen a few times. J is TRBJ2-5 and V is TRBV20-1; D is possibly TRBD1 or TRBD2 (7 bases each). Trimming stripped 2 bases from V and 5 bases from J, with 18 bases between. Germline V gene lookup returns CDR1 DFQATT and CDR2 SNEGSKA (reference sequence). This CDR3 region has 15 residues. CDR3 DNA sequence: TGCAGTGCTAGATCAACAGGGGTGGGGGGGGAGACCCAGTACTTC. Translation: CSARSTGVGGETQYF.

This clonotype showed up many times. The chain is built from TRBV3-1 and TRBJ1-1, with TRBD1 matching 9 bases. Germline V CDR1 and CDR2: LGHDT, YNNKEL (reference sequence). The CDR3 is 17 amino acids. The ends lost 4 bases at V and 1 base at J; junction bases unmatched: 10. CDR3 coding DNA: TGTGCCAGCAGCCCCTCTTTGGGACAGGGCCAGAACACTGAAGCTTTCTTT. This encodes CASSPSLGQGQNTEAFF. The full variable domain, rest sourced from reference TRBV3-1 and TRBJ1-1, is DTAVSQTPKYLVTQMGNDKSIKCEQNLGHDTMYWYKQDSKKFLKIMFSYNNKELIINETVPNRFSPKSPDKAHLNLHINSLELGDSAVYFCASSPSLGQGQNTEAFFGQGTRLTVV.

The chain joins TRBV27 to TRBJ1-4; TRBD1 is a possible D gene (6 bases). Trimming cost V 6 bases and J 4 bases, with 18 bases left between them. Germline CDR1 is MNHEY and CDR2 is SMNVEV (reference sequence). This CDR3 comprises 16 residues. The CDR3 spells CASSPRLTGLNEKLFF. In DNA, the CDR3 is TGTGCCAGCAGCCCCCGTCTGACAGGACTTAATGAAAAACTGTTTTTT.

CDR3 loop: CASSPQTGWDTEAFF. The CDR3, as DNA: TGTGCCAGCTCACCTCAGACAGGATGGGACACTGAAGCTTTCTTT. This chain uses TRBV18 with TRBJ1-1; possible D gene TRBD1, 6 bases. V was clipped by 3 bases and J by 3 bases, with 14 bases between them. The CDR3 length is 15 residues. CDR1 is KGHSH and CDR2 is LQKENI in the germline V gene.

This chain joins TRBV4-1 and TRBJ1-4; D is perhaps TRBD1 (5 bases). CDR3 length: 18 amino acids. The germline V gene encodes CDR1 MGHRA and CDR2 YSYEKL. V was trimmed by 1 base and J by 1 base, leaving 16 bases between them. The CDR3 bases are TGCGCCAGCAGCCAAGCCCGGGGTGGGGCTCGAACTAATGAAAAACTGTTTTTT. Translation gives CASSQARGGARTNEKLFF.

The J gene is TRBJ1-4, the V gene TRBV5-4; D uncertain. V was shortened by 5 bases and J by 7 bases, with 6 bases between the two germline ends. CDR3 length: 11 amino acids. Germline values: CDR1 SGHNT, CDR2 YYREEE (reference sequence). CDR3 protein: CASRSGEKLFF. CDR3 bases: TGTGCCAGCAGGTCAGGTGAAAAACTGTTTTTT.

This clonotype has a handful of counts. The chain employs TRBV18 and TRBJ2-7, with 9 positions matching TRBD2. V was pared by 3 bases and J by 0 bases, with 3 bases of the junction left unmatched. CDR1 is KGHSH and CDR2 is LQKENI in the germline V gene. The length of the CDR3 is 15 residues. CDR3 amino acids: CASSPTGLASYEQYF. The DNA of the CDR3 is TGTGCCAGCTCACCGACGGGACTAGCCTCCTACGAGCAGTACTTC.

This clonotype was seen just once. The chain has TRBV4-1 and TRBJ1-5; D is perhaps TRBD1 (5 bases). From germline, CDR1 is MGHRA and CDR2 YSYEKL. There are 13 residues in the CDR3. The V and J ends lost 3 bases and 6 bases respectively, with 9 bases between them. The CDR3 loop reads CASSQSGGQPQHF. CDR3 DNA: TGCGCCAGCAGCCAGAGCGGGGGTCAGCCCCAGCATTTT.

V gene TRBV20-1 combines with J gene TRBJ2-3; D is ambiguous. The germline V and J ends were trimmed by 6 bases and 0 bases, with 13 bases remaining between them. Germline-derived CDR1 and CDR2 are DFQATT and SNEGSKA (reference sequence). The CDR3 loop spans 14 amino acids. The chain's CDR3 is CSAAVWSSTDTQYF. CDR3 nucleotide sequence: TGCAGTGCCGCCGTTTGGTCCAGCACAGATACGCAGTATTTT.

This sequence joins TRBV20-1 and TRBJ1-5, with D hard to call. This CDR3 spans 15 amino acids. Germline V gene sequence: CDR1 DFQATT, CDR2 SNEGSKA (reference sequence). Written as DNA, the CDR3 is TGCTGTGTCGACGCGGCGCGCTATAGCAATCAGCCCCAGCATTTT. It translates to CCVDAARYSNQPQHF.

This chain joins TRBV5-5 and TRBJ2-5; TRBD2 matches 10 bases. The J segment lost 5 bases and the V segment lost 4 bases, leaving 11 bases of the junction unmatched. The CDR3 extends over 16 amino acids. Per the germline V gene, CDR1 is SGHKS and CDR2 is YYEKEE (reference sequence). CDR3 residues: CASSTEPLAGAETQYF. CDR3 nucleotides: TGTGCCAGCAGCACTGAACCTCTAGCGGGAGCGGAGACCCAGTACTTC. The complete variable domain, with remaining parts taken from reference TRBV5-5 and TRBJ2-5, reads DAGVTQSPTHLIKTRGQQVTLRCSPISGHKSVSWYQQVLGQGPQFIFQYYEKEERGRGNFPDRFSARQFPNYSSELNVNALLLGDSALYLCASSTEPLAGAETQYFGPGTRLLVL.

This clonotype was seen at least ten times. The gene calls are TRBV7-9 and TRBJ2-1; 13 nucleotides agree with TRBD2. CDR3 length: 16 residues. With V trimmed by 5 bases and J by 8 bases, 9 bases remained unmatched. Germline V gene sequence: CDR1 SEHNR, CDR2 FQNEAQ (reference sequence). Here the CDR3 DNA reads TGTGCCAGCAGCATTGAACTAGCGGGAGGGCCTGATGAGCAGTTCTTC. Protein product: CASSIELAGGPDEQFF.

Many counts were recorded for this clonotype. The chain is built from TRBV7-3 and TRBJ1-1; D is perhaps TRBD1 (5 bases). The CDR3 is 13 residues long. Germline CDR1 reads SGHTA; CDR2 reads FQGTGA. V was cut by 5 bases and J by 1 base, with 8 bases left in between. CDR3 sequence (DNA): TGTGCCAGCAGCCACACAGGGAACACTGAAGCTTTCTTT. It encodes CASSHTGNTEAFF.

V and J are TRBV30 and TRBJ2-1; tentatively, D is TRBD1 (6 bases). V lost 1 base and J lost 0, with 13 bases in between. The germline V gene has CDR1 GTSNPN and CDR2 SVGIG (reference sequence). This CDR3 is 16 amino acids long. This CDR3 reads CAWSDPGQSSYNEQFF. The CDR3 DNA reads TGTGCCTGGAGTGACCCTGGACAGAGCTCCTACAATGAGCAGTTCTTC.

J is TRBJ2-1 and V is TRBV12-3 or TRBV12-4; 7 positions match TRBD2. The CDR3 is 14 amino acids. The ends lost 6 bases at V and 6 bases at J; junction bases unmatched: 8. CDR3 sequence (DNA): TGTGCCAGCAGCCGACTAGCCCCCTCCAATGAGCAGTTCTTC. Its protein product is CASSRLAPSNEQFF.

Here the CDR3 reads CASSWGGTLGEKLFF. CDR3 coding DNA: TGTGCCAGCAGTTGGGGGGGAACTCTTGGTGAAAAACTGTTTTTT. The chain carries TRBV12-3 or TRBV12-4 and TRBJ1-4, with D possibly being TRBD1 (5 bases). This CDR3 spans 15 amino acids. V was shortened by 4 bases and J by 7 bases, with 16 bases between the two germline ends.

The CDR3 DNA follows: TGCAGTGCTAGAGCGCGCCCCAAGCAGTTCTTC. As protein: CSARARPKQFF. The V and J genes are TRBV20-1 and TRBJ2-1; D remains ambiguous. The ends were cut back, 1 base at V and 11 bases at J, with 9 bases in the middle. There are 11 residues in the CDR3. The germline CDR1 and CDR2 sequences are DFQATT and SNEGSKA (reference sequence).

Many counts were recorded for this clonotype. This chain joins TRBV5-5 and TRBJ2-2; 7 bases are shared with TRBD2. The CDR3 is 15 residues long. The germline gives CDR1 SGHKS, CDR2 YYEKEE (reference sequence). With 2 bases clipped from V and 5 bases from J, the junction kept 6 bases outside the gene matches. As DNA, the CDR3 is TGTGCCAGCAGCTTTTGGCGGGAGAAGACCGGGGAGCTGTTTTTT. Its translation: CASSFWREKTGELFF.

The chain has TRBV29-1 and TRBJ1-5; tentative D call: TRBD1 (5 bases). The CDR3 totals 14 residues. V was trimmed by 4 bases and J by 4 bases, leaving 14 bases between them. Germline values: CDR1 SQVTM, CDR2 ANQGSEA. The CDR3 here is CSVVGGHGNQPQHF. In DNA, the CDR3 is TGCAGCGTTGTGGGGGGTCATGGGAATCAGCCCCAGCATTTT. The complete variable domain, with remaining parts taken from reference TRBV29-1 and TRBJ1-5, reads SAVISQKPSRDICQRGTSLTIQCQVDSQVTMMFWYRQQPGQSLTLIATANQGSEATYESGFVIDKFPISRPNLTFSTLTVSNMSPEDSSIYLCSVVGGHGNQPQHFGDGTRLSIL.